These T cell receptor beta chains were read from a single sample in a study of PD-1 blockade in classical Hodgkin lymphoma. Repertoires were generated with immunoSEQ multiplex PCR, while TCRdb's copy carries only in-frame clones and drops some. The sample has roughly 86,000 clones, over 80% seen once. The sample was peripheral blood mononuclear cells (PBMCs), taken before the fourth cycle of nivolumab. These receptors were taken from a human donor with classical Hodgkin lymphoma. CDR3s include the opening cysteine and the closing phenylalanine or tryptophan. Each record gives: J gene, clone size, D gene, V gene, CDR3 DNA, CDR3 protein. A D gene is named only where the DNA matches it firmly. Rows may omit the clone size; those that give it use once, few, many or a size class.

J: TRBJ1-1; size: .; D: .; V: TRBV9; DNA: TGTGCCAGCACCGGTGCGGGGCACACTGAAGCTTTCTTT; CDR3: CASTGAGHTEAFF
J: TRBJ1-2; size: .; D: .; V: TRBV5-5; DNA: TGTGCCAGCAGCTTGGACGGTGACTATGGCTACACCTTC; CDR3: CASSLDGDYGYTF
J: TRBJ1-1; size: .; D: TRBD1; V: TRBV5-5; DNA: TGTGCCAGCGCCCGAGACAGGGTGCCTGAAGCTTTCTTT; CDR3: CASARDRVPEAFF
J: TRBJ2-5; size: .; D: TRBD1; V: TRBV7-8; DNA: TGTGCCAGCAGCTTAGCAGATCCGGGACAGGGAGGGGAGACCCAGTACTTC; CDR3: CASSLADPGQGGETQYF
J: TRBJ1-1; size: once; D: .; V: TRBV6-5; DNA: TGTGCCAGCAGACCATACAGGGAGAATACTGAAGCTTTCTTT; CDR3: CASRPYRENTEAFF
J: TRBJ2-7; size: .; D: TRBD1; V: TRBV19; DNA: TGTGCCAGTAGCCGGGACAGGGGGTACGAGCAGTACTTC; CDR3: CASSRDRGYEQYF
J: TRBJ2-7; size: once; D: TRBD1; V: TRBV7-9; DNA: TGTGCCAGCAGGGGGACAGGGGTCTACTACGAGCAGTACTTC; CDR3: CASRGTGVYYEQYF
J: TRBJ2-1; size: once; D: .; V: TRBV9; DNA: TGTGCCAGCAGCGTGGGGCCGGGAAATGAGCAGTTCTTC; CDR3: CASSVGPGNEQFF
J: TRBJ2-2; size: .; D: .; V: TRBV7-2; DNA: TGTGCCAGCAGCCTAATGAACACCGGGGAGCTGTTTTTT; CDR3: CASSLMNTGELFF
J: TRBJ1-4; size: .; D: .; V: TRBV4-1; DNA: TGCGCCAGCAGCCAGGTGGCCTTGAGAGGGTTTTTCGAAAAACTGTTTTTT; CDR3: CASSQVALRGFFEKLFF
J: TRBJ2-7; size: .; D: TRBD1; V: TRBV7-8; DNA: TGTGCCAGCAGCTCAGAACCGGGACAGGGAAAATACGAGCAGTACTTC; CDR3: CASSSEPGQGKYEQYF
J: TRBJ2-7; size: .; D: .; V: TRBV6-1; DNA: TGTGCCAGCCTGGAAGACTCATTCGGCGAGCAGTACTTC; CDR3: CASLEDSFGEQYF
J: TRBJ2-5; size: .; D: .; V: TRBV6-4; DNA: TGTGCCCACGTTAGATCCTTTTCGGAGACCCAGTACTTC; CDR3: CAHVRSFSETQYF
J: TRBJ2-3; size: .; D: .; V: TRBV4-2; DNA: TGTGCCAGCAGCCAACTCGGCGGAACTAGCACAGATACGCAGTATTTT; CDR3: CASSQLGGTSTDTQYF
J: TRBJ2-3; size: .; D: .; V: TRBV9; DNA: TGTGCCAGCACCCGCTCCCTACTAGTGAGCCCCCCCACAGATACGCAGTATTTT; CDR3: CASTRSLLVSPPTDTQYF
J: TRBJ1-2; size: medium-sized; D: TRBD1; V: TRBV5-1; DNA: TGCGCCAGCAGTCGACAGGGGGTTCTCGATGGCTACACCTTC; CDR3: CASSRQGVLDGYTF
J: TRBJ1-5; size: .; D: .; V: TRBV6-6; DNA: TGTGCCAGCAGTTACGGCAGGGGTCGGTTTCAGCCCCAGCATTTT; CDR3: CASSYGRGRFQPQHF
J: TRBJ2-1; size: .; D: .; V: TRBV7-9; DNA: TGTGCCAGCAGCTTAGCGCGAGGTATCTCCTACAATGAGCAGTTCTTC; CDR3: CASSLARGISYNEQFF
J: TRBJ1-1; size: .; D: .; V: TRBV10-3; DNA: TGTGCCATCAGTGGGGGTTTGAACACTGAAGCTTTCTTT; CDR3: CAISGGLNTEAFF
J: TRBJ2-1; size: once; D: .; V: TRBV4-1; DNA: TGCGCCAGCAGCCAAGAGGGTGGATACAATGAGCAGTTCTTC; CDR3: CASSQEGGYNEQFF
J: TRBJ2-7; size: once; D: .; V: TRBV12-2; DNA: TGTGCAAGTCGCTCCCAGACAGGGATCTACGAGCAGTACTTC; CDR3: CASRSQTGIYEQYF
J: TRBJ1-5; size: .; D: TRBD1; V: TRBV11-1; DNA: TGTGCCAGCAGCCCCGGGTCCGGGACAGGGGTAAACAATCAGCCCCAGCATTTT; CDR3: CASSPGSGTGVNNQPQHF
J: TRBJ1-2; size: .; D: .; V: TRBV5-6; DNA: TGTGCCAGCAGCCCGGATGGGCTGGGCTATGGCTACACCTTC; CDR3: CASSPDGLGYGYTF
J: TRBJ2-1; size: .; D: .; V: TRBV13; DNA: TGTGCCAGCAGGCGGGACTTTAATGAGCAGTTCTTC; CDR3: CASRRDFNEQFF
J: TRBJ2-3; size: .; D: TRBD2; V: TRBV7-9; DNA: TGTGCCAGCAGCCCGGGACTAGCGGGAGATACGCAGTATTTT; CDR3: CASSPGLAGDTQYF
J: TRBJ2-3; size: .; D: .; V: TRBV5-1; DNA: TGCGCCAGCAGCACCGGACTGAAAGATACGCAGTATTTT; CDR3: CASSTGLKDTQYF
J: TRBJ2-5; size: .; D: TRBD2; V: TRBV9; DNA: TGTGCCAGCAGCGTAGGACTAGCGGGAGGCAGGGAGACCCAGTACTTC; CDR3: CASSVGLAGGRETQYF
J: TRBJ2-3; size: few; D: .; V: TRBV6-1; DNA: TGTGCCAGCAGCGAGTTGGATACGCAGTATTTT; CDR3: CASSELDTQYF
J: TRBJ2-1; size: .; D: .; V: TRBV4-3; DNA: TGCGCCAGCAGCCAACAGACTGTAGATGAGCAGTTCTTC; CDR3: CASSQQTVDEQFF
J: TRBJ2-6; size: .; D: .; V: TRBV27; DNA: TGTGCCAGCAGTTCCGATGAGAGGGAAGGGGCCAACGTCCTGACTTTC; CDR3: CASSSDEREGANVLTF
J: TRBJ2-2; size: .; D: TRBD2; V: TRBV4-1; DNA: TGCGCCAGCAGCCATCTTGCGGGAGGGCTTAACGGGGAGCTGTTTTTT; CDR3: CASSHLAGGLNGELFF
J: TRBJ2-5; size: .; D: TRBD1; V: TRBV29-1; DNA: TGCAGCGTTGCACCACCGGGGACAGGGCGAGGGGAGACCCAGTACTTC; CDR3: CSVAPPGTGRGETQYF
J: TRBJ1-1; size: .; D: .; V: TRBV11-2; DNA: TGTGCCAGCAGCTCCCCCAGGGGCGCTTTCTTT; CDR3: CASSSPRGAFF
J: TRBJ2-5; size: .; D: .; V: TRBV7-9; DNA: TGTGCCAGCAGCTTAACGCGTGAGACCCAGTACTTC; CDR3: CASSLTRETQYF
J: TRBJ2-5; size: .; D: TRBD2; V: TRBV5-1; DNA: TGCGCCAGCAGCCCTGGGACTAGGGCGGAGACCCAGTACTTC; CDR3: CASSPGTRAETQYF
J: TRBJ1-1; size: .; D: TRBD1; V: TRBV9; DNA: TGTGCCAGCAGCGGCACAGGGGCCAACACTGAAGCTTTCTTT; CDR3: CASSGTGANTEAFF
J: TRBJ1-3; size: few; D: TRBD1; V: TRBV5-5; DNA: TGTGCCAGCAGTTCGGACAGGGCAGGAAACACCATATATTTT; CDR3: CASSSDRAGNTIYF
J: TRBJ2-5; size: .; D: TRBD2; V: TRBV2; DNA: TGTGCCAGCAGTGTGGGGGGGACGAGACAAGAGACCCAGTACTTC; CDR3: CASSVGGTRQETQYF
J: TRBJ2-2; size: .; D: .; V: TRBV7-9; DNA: TGTGCCAGCAGCTTAGCCAGGGTGGTGGCCGGGGAGCTGTTTTTT; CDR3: CASSLARVVAGELFF
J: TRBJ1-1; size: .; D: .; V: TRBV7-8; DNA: TGTGCCAGCAGCTTATGGGAGGGCACTGAAGCTTTCTTT; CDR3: CASSLWEGTEAFF
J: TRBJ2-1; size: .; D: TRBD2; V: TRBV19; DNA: TGTGCCAGTAGCCCCGGGACTAGCGGGAACTACAATGAGCAGTTCTTC; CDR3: CASSPGTSGNYNEQFF
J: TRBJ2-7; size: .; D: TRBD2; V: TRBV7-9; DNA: TGTGCCAGCAGCCCACTTTTGGCTAGCGGGTTCACCTACGAGCAGTACTTC; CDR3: CASSPLLASGFTYEQYF
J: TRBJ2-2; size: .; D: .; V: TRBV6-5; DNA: TGTGCCACCCGGGCCCCAAACACCGGGGAGCTGTTTTTT; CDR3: CATRAPNTGELFF
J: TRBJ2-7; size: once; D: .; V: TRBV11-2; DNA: TGTGCCAGCAGCTTAAAAGACAGGCCTTTCTCCTACGAGCAGTACTTC; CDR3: CASSLKDRPFSYEQYF
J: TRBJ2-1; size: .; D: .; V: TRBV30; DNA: TGTGCCTGCCACCTCTACAATGAGCAGTTCTTC; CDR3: CACHLYNEQFF